This entry lists 4 T cell receptor beta chains sequenced from one sample in a study of blood T cell repertoires in COVID-19 (dated by TCRdb to the early 2020s). Receptors were amplified or captured by the immunoSEQ multiplex PCR assay. Imported from immuneACCESS, the table was reduced by TCRdb to in-frame sequences with V and J called. These copies leave out some clones; in studies compared against another copy, an unresolved V gene accounts for under half, and the cause of the remainder is not known. The sample contains 300,000 to 350,000 clones, around 90% of them found a single time. The ten top clones hold under 3.5% of the sample. The sequencing input was peripheral blood. These receptors were obtained from a woman between 18 and 29 years old who had recovered from COVID-19.

The chain recombines TRBV6-2 or TRBV6-3 with TRBJ2-1; 10 nucleotides line up with TRBD2. The CDR3 is made up of 20 amino acids. The V and J ends lost 3 bases and 0 bases, in that order; junction bases with no gene match: 14. Germline-derived CDR1 and CDR2 are MNHEY and SVGEGT. The CDR3: CASSYQPAGGLFISYNEQFF. CDR3 bases: TGTGCCAGCAGTTATCAACCAGCGGGAGGGCTGTTTATCTCCTACAATGAGCAGTTCTTC.

The rearrangement links TRBV27 to TRBJ2-7; 8 nucleotides line up with TRBD1. Germline CDR1 is MNHEY and CDR2 is SMNVEV (reference sequence). The CDR3 is 13 residues long. Trimming at V came to 5 bases and at J to 3 bases, leaving 3 bases not matched to a gene. This CDR3 is CASSPGQVYEQYV. The DNA of the CDR3 is TGTGCCAGCAGTCCGGGACAGGTCTACGAGCAGTACGTC.

This CDR3 is CASSDPDRLGNEQYV. The CDR3 coding sequence is TGTGCCAGCAGTGACCCAGACAGGTTGGGAAACGAGCAGTACGTC. V and J are TRBV6-1 and TRBJ2-7; possible D gene TRBD1, 6 bases. V was shortened by 3 bases and J by 5 bases, with 17 bases between the two germline ends. This CDR3 is 15 amino acids long. Per germline, CDR1 MNHNS and CDR2 SASEGT.

The V and J genes are TRBV3-1 (or the pseudogene TRBV3-2) and TRBJ1-6; TRBD1 matches 9 bases. Unmatched junction bases numbered 5, after V lost 4 bases and J lost 7 bases. The CDR3 covers 15 residues. Germline assignment: CDR1 LGHDT and CDR2 YNNKEL (reference sequence). This CDR3 reads CASSPIGTGNSPLHF. The CDR3 DNA follows: TGTGCCAGCAGCCCGATAGGGACAGGGAATTCACCCCTCCACTTT.